Detailed here is one T cell receptor beta chain. The source of the sample is a study of OX40 agonist ivuxolimab in advanced cancers. Study-wide context: Males comprised around four fifths of the group, whose mean age was about 61 years (range 23 to 79). Prior anti-PD-1, anti-PD-L1 or anti-CTLA-4 therapy did not bar entry, and less than 50% had some.

The germline V and J ends were trimmed by 5 bases and 0 bases, with 10 bases remaining between them. Germline CDR1 is PRHDT and CDR2 is FYEKMQ (reference sequence). The CDR3 consists of 14 residues. The table came from immunoSEQ multiplex PCR; TCRdb's copy has only in-frame clones and leaves some out. The table records about 68,000 clones, 90% to 95% of them present only once. The material was CD4+ or CD8+ T cells sorted from blood, obtained in a trial of the OX40 agonist ivuxolimab. This TCR derives from an adult with an advanced solid tumor such as melanoma, head and neck, liver or kidney cancer. The V call is TRBV13, the J call TRBJ1-1; TRBD1 is a possible D gene (5 bases). The CDR3 is CASSKTEMNTEAFF. In DNA form, the CDR3 reads TGTGCCAGCAGCAAGACAGAAATGAACACTGAAGCTTTCTTT. Full variable domain (rest looked up from reference TRBV13 and TRBJ1-1): AAGVIQSPRHLIKEKRETATLKCYPIPRHDTVYWYQQGPGQDPQFLISFYEKMQSDKGSIPDRFSAQQFSDYHSELNMSSLELGDSALYFCASSKTEMNTEAFFGQGTRLTVV.